The T cell receptor beta chain under discussion was sequenced for a study of cytomegalovirus exposure and HLA in healthy donors (dated by TCRdb to 2017 to 2019). For the study in its entirety: A later analysis indicated that the 90 to 150 validation repertoires were generated on the platform also employed for the approximately 670 repertoires of the first cohort. Along with the approximately 670-subject first cohort, a separate validation cohort of 120 different subjects was used. The study was designed to test whether signatures of past pathogen exposure could be identified by cataloging public T cell receptors. To predict cytomegalovirus infection status, the study brought together high-throughput TCR immunosequencing, statistical association of individual TCRs with disease status, and machine learning.

The research as a whole found: The authors suggested that the approach could potentially be extended to other disease states and immunological phenotypes. Most TCR sequences were observed very rarely across donors, whereas some public TCRs were present in many individuals. A total of roughly 160 TCR beta chains were listed by the study as associated with cytomegalovirus. Cytomegalovirus status was reported to be diagnosed by the classifier with high specificity and sensitivity in both the original and validation cohorts. Of the cluster scores, roughly 95% were above 0 in a later analysis, which found that TCRs clustered in the first cohort also tended to co-occur in the 120 validation repertoires. The validation cohort had no HLA typing available for a later analysis, so co-occurrence within that cohort was assessed over all 120 or so repertoires. In vitro tests confirmed that three of the cytomegalovirus-associated TCR beta chains recognize cytomegalovirus antigens.

Libraries came from the immunoSEQ multiplex PCR assay. As for the authors' bioinformatics: A statistical classification framework was built to diagnose cytomegalovirus status from the catalog of TCR beta chain sequences. The immuneACCESS repertoire file appears here via TCRdb, limited to in-frame rearrangements. These files lack a portion of the clones; in checked studies, under half of the deficit traces to unresolved V genes, and the cause of the others is not known. That table furnishes V, J and clone size, whereas the DNA furnished D and trimming. The sample table contains about 120,000 clones; only one count was recorded for around nine tenths of them. The top ten clones comprise 1.4% of the sample. CDR1 and CDR2 are drawn from the germline V gene: KGHSH, LQKENI. V and J lose 3 bases and 5 bases, and a span of 13 bases separates them. The CDR3, from cysteine to phenylalanine, totals 14 residues. CDR3 DNA only is kept here, 42 bases in frame from base 1.

As concerns this clone: Its binding antigen is unknown. It has no much larger one-base neighbor in the sample; base qualities were not kept.

Separate from the roughly 660-subject first cohort, the validation cohort of about 110 subjects was the group to which the donors belonged. Recombination joined TRBV18 with TRBJ2-5; no D gene call is confident. The sample was PBMCs. The TCR originated in a woman between 25 and 40 years old in good health and CMV-seropositive. This receptor has the CDR3 CASSPPSLEETQYF. The nucleotide sequence reads TGTGCCAGCTCACCTCCTAGTCTCGAGGAGACCCAGTACTTC.